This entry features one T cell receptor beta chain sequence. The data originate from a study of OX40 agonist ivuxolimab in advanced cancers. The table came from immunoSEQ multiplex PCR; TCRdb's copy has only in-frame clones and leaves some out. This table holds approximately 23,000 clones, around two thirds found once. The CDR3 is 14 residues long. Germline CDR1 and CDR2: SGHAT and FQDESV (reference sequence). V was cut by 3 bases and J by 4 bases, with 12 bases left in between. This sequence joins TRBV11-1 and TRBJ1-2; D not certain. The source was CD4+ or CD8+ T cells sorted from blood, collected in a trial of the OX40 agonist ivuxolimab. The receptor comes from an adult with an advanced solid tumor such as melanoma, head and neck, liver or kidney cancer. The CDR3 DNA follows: TGTGCCAGCAGCTTGATGGTGGCCGGCTATGGCTACACCTTC. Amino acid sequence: CASSLMVAGYGYTF.